Listed here are 3 T cell receptor beta chains from one sample, sequenced in a study of T cell repertoires in cytomegalovirus infection. TCRdb processed the reads anew with MiXCR; each CDR3 protein has one entry. The profile shows some 320,000 distinct CDR3 sequences, more than 9% of them singletons. The specimen sequenced was PBMCs. Source of these receptors: a human donor in good health (CMV status not recorded). Some clones in this sample may be carry-over from other donors' samples.

This chain links TRBV20-1 with TRBJ1-1; D might be TRBD1 (5 bases). Trimming left V 3 bases short and J 6 bases short, with 11 bases between. This CDR3 contains 12 residues. In germline, CDR1 is DFQATT, CDR2 SNEGSKA (reference sequence). The CDR3 bases are TGCAGTGCTAGGGGGGGGAGGGCTGAAGCTTTCTTT. This sequence encodes CSARGGRAEAFF.

This clonotype turned up a few times. This chain uses TRBV7-2 with TRBJ1-4, with 8 bases lining up with TRBD1. Germline V gene lookup returns CDR1 SGHTA and CDR2 FQGNSA. Losses at the gene ends were 5 bases for V and 8 bases for J; bases not matched to a gene: 1. CDR3 length: 12 residues. CDR3 DNA: TGTGCCAGCAGCCCAGGGGGCGAAAAACTGTTTTTT. This gives the protein CASSPGGEKLFF.

This clonotype was found many times. The chain uses TRBV25-1 and TRBJ1-3; unclear D gene. The germline CDR1 and CDR2 sequences are MGHDK and SYGVNS. V was trimmed by 6 bases and J by 1 base, leaving 4 bases between them. CDR3 size: 12 residues. Here the CDR3 reads CASRGSGNTIYF. CDR3 bases: TGTGCCAGCAGGGGTTCTGGAAACACCATATATTTT.